The next 12 T cell receptor beta chains were all read from a single sample in a study of response to subunit inactivated influenza vaccine. One entry per CDR3 protein results from TCRdb running MiXCR on the RT-PCR reads. The table records a few hundred thousand distinct CDR3 sequences, 20% to 25% of them present only once. The input for sequencing was PBMCs from blood, taken less than 22 months after vaccination. The receptor set was obtained from a man aged 50 to 69 who received an inactivated influenza vaccine.

This clonotype has more than one count but fewer than ten. This rearrangement joins TRBV5-6 to TRBJ1-1; 9 bases are shared with TRBD1. Germline assignment: CDR1 SGHDT and CDR2 YYEEEE. The CDR3 totals 13 residues. Unmatched junction bases numbered 1, after V lost 0 bases and J lost 7 bases. The CDR3 sequence is CASSLGDRDEAFF. In nucleotides, the CDR3 is TGTGCCAGCAGCTTGGGGGACAGGGATGAAGCTTTCTTT.

The table lists this clonotype with a few counts. CDR3 loop: CATSDTSSNIQYF. DNA of the CDR3: TGTGCCACCAGTGATACTAGTTCAAACATTCAGTACTTC. V and J are TRBV24-1 and TRBJ2-4; maybe TRBD2 (5 bases). CDR1 and CDR2 from the germline V gene are KGHDR and SFDVKD. The CDR3 is 13 residues long. Trimming stripped 3 bases from V and 6 bases from J, with 8 bases between.

The chain carries TRBV10-3 and TRBJ2-7, with 7 bases that match TRBD1. With V trimmed by 7 bases and J by 4 bases, 10 bases remained unmatched. CDR3 size: 14 residues. The germline V gene has CDR1 ENHRY and CDR2 SYGVKD. Written as DNA, the CDR3 is TGTGCCATCAAACCGGGACAGCAAAGATACGAGCAGTACTTC. This encodes CAIKPGQQRYEQYF.

The chain uses TRBV12-3 or TRBV12-4 and TRBJ2-7; 8 positions agree with TRBD1. The CDR3 is 15 residues long. V lost 7 bases to trimming and J lost 2 bases; unmatched junction nucleotides: 10. This CDR3 is CASTHDRGGTYEQYF. CDR3 DNA sequence: TGTGCCAGCACTCATGACAGGGGAGGTACCTACGAGCAGTACTTC.

The chain uses TRBV7-9 and TRBJ1-5; D is possibly TRBD1 (6 bases). Looked up from germline, CDR1 is SEHNR and CDR2 is FQNEAQ (reference sequence). The CDR3 runs to 15 residues. The ends were cut back, 3 bases at V and 3 bases at J, with 12 bases in the middle. CDR3 nucleotides: TGTGCCAGCAGCTTCGGGGGGGCAGCCAATCAGCCCCAGCATTTT. Encoded protein: CASSFGGAANQPQHF.

This chain connects TRBV4-1 to TRBJ1-1, with 7 positions matching TRBD1. Germline trimming cut 3 bases from V and 1 base from J; bases unmatched to any gene: 8. Per germline, CDR1 MGHRA and CDR2 YSYEKL. This CDR3 contains 16 residues. The CDR3 protein is CASSQPDRVPNTEAFF. CDR3 coding DNA: TGCGCCAGCAGCCAGCCCGACAGGGTTCCGAACACTGAAGCTTTCTTT.

This clonotype was counted many times. The chain combines TRBV12-3 or TRBV12-4 with TRBJ1-1; TRBD1 matches 7 bases. The CDR3 is 14 residues long. The junction had 8 bases not matched to a gene; V was cut back by 5 bases and J by 5 bases. The CDR3 DNA reads as TGTGCCAGCAGTCTACAGGGGAAAAGGACTGAAGCTTTCTTT. It translates to CASSLQGKRTEAFF.

The chain carries TRBV27 and TRBJ2-7, with 7 bases fitting TRBD2. CDR1 MNHEY and CDR2 SMNVEV come from the germline V gene (reference sequence). This CDR3 region has 13 residues. With V trimmed by 5 bases and J by 4 bases, 5 bases remained unmatched. CDR3 in amino acids: CASSKGRAYEQYF. The CDR3 DNA reads as TGTGCCAGCAGTAAAGGGAGGGCGTACGAGCAGTACTTC.

J is TRBJ2-2 and V is TRBV7-6; D possibly corresponds to TRBD2 (7 bases). CDR3 length equals 18 residues. Germline V gives CDR1 SGHVS, CDR2 FNYEAQ. Trimming cost V 3 bases and J 5 bases, with 22 bases left between them. DNA for the CDR3: TGTGCCAGCAGCTTCCCTTCCTGGCAGGGGAGGGAGACCGGGGAGCTGTTTTTT. Protein: CASSFPSWQGRETGELFF.

The V and J genes are TRBV12-3 or TRBV12-4 and TRBJ2-7; D is undetermined. The ends were cut back, 1 base at V and 2 bases at J, with 12 bases in the middle. The length of the CDR3 is 15 residues. The CDR3 DNA reads as TGTGCCAGCAGTTTAGGGGATCCCAATACCTACGAGCAGTACTTC. Translation: CASSLGDPNTYEQYF.

This clonotype was picked up many times. The chain carries TRBV19 and TRBJ1-5; D gene unclear. V was pared by 4 bases and J by 7 bases, with 14 bases between. The CDR3 loop spans 14 amino acids. Germline V gene lookup returns CDR1 LNHDA and CDR2 SQIVND (reference sequence). CDR3 nucleotides: TGTGCCAGTAGTAGCGCTGGGGTCAGGCAGCCCCAGCATTTT. Translated, it gives CASSSAGVRQPQHF.

The J gene is TRBJ2-7, the V gene TRBV2; tentative D call: TRBD1 (6 bases). Germline V gene data show CDR1 as SNHLY and CDR2 as FYNNEI. CDR3 length: 15 residues. Trimming shortened V by 3 bases and J by 6 bases, and 18 bases separated the two germline ends. The CDR3: CASSEAGVRLGEQYF. In DNA form, the CDR3 reads TGTGCCAGCAGTGAGGCAGGGGTGCGTCTCGGCGAGCAGTACTTC.